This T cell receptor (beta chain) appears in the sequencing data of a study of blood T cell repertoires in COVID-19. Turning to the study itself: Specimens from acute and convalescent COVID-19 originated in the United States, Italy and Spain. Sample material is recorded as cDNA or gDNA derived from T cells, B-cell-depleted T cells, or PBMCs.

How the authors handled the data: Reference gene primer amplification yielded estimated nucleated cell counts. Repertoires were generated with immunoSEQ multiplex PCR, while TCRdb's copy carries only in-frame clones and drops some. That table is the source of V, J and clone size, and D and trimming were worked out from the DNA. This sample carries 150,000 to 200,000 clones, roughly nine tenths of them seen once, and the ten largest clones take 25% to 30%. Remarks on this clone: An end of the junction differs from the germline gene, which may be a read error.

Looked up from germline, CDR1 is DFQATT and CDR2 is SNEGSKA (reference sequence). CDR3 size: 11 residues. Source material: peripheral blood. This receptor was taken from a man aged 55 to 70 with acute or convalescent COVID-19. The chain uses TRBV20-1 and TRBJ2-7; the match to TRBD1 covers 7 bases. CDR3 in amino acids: CSARGGGEQYF. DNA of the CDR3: TGCAGTGCGAGAGGGGGCGGTGAGCAGTACTTC.